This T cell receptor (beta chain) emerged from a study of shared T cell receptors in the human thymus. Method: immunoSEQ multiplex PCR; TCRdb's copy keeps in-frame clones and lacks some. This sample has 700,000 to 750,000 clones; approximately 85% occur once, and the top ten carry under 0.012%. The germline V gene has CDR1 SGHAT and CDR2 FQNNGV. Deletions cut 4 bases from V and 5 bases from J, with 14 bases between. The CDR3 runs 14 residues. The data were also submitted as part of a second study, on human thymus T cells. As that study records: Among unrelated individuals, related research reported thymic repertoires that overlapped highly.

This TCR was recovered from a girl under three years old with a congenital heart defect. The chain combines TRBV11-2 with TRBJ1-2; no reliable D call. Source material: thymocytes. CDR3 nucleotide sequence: TGTGCCAGCAGCTACCGCCGAGGCCCGTATGGCTACACCTTC. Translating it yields CASSYRRGPYGYTF.